This TCR beta chain was retrieved from a study of cytomegalovirus exposure and HLA in healthy donors. General study points: A list of approximately 150 TCR beta chains associated with cytomegalovirus was given. A prior analysis recorded that most TCR beta V segments were productive about 87% or about 30% of the time.

As for this clone: Its matching antigen is unknown.

Germline CDR1 and CDR2: MDHEN and SYDVKM. V was clipped by 4 bases and J by 6 bases, with 19 bases between them. The CDR3 covers 16 residues. Primers: 60 Vbeta forward and 13 Jbeta reverse. Profiling relied on immunoSEQ multiplex PCR, and the TCRdb table lists in-frame clones only, not all of them. The sample includes approximately 190,000 clones, around 83% of them seen just once. The V gene is TRBV28, the J gene TRBJ2-1; weak D call: TRBD1 (9 bases). This receptor was identified in a woman under 30 in good health and CMV-seronegative. The source material was PBMCs. The CDR3 loop is CASSSRGGQGFNEQFF. The DNA for the CDR3 is TGTGCCAGCAGTTCCCGGGGGGGACAGGGTTTCAATGAGCAGTTCTTC.